A selection of T cell receptor beta chains follows, all from one sample in a study of blood T cell repertoires in COVID-19. Clones were read by immunoSEQ multiplex PCR, and TCRdb kept only the in-frame ones, dropping some. The sample consists of a few hundred thousand clones, around 83% of them appearing once. Sample: peripheral blood. The receptors originated from a woman aged 45 to 65 with acute or convalescent COVID-19. The CDR3 runs from the conserved cysteine through the conserved F or W. D genes are given only for firm matches. The size of a clone is reported for some rows only, either as once, few or many, or as a class for expanded clones.

CDR3 protein: CASSPPSGSYLRGNTIYF; CDR3 DNA: TGTGCCAGCTCACCACCCTCCGGGTCTTACTTGAGGGGAAACACCATATATTTT; V gene: TRBV18; J gene: TRBJ1-3; D gene: .; clone size: .
CDR3 protein: CASSYGHFTGELFF; CDR3 DNA: TGTGCCAGCAGCTACGGACACTTCACCGGGGAGCTGTTTTTT; V gene: TRBV11-1; J gene: TRBJ2-2; D gene: .; clone size: .
CDR3 protein: CASSSYRDRGPGELFF; CDR3 DNA: TGTGCCAGCAGCTCTTACCGGGACAGGGGACCCGGGGAGCTGTTTTTT; V gene: TRBV5-4; J gene: TRBJ2-2; D gene: TRBD1; clone size: .
CDR3 protein: CASSLDGAFYEQYF; CDR3 DNA: TGTGCCAGCAGCCTAGATGGAGCATTCTACGAGCAGTACTTC; V gene: TRBV14; J gene: TRBJ2-7; D gene: .; clone size: .
CDR3 protein: CAISESDRDTEAFF; CDR3 DNA: TGTGCCATCAGTGAGTCTGACAGGGACACTGAAGCTTTCTTT; V gene: TRBV10-3; J gene: TRBJ1-1; D gene: TRBD1; clone size: once
CDR3 protein: CASSSGSRTTDTQYF; CDR3 DNA: TGTGCCAGCAGCTCGGGGAGTAGGACCACAGATACGCAGTATTTT; V gene: TRBV11-3; J gene: TRBJ2-3; D gene: .; clone size: .
CDR3 protein: CASSPLIDSGRLNTQYF; CDR3 DNA: TGTGCCAGCAGCCCCCTGATTGATAGCGGGAGACTTAATACGCAGTATTTT; V gene: TRBV3-1/TRBV3-2; J gene: TRBJ2-3; D gene: TRBD2; clone size: few
CDR3 protein: CASSRETGVEQYF; CDR3 DNA: TGTGCCAGCAGTCGAGAGACAGGGGTCGAGCAGTACTTC; V gene: TRBV5-4; J gene: TRBJ2-7; D gene: TRBD1; clone size: .
CDR3 protein: CASSDTYTEAFF; CDR3 DNA: TGTGCCAGCAGTGACACATACACTGAAGCTTTCTTT; V gene: TRBV2; J gene: TRBJ1-1; D gene: .; clone size: .
CDR3 protein: CASSSTGQGHSPLHF; CDR3 DNA: TGTGCCAGCAGTTCTACGGGACAGGGGCATTCACCCCTCCACTTT; V gene: TRBV5-8; J gene: TRBJ1-6; D gene: TRBD1; clone size: .
CDR3 protein: CASSGDRGSSYNSPLHF; CDR3 DNA: TGTGCCAGCAGTGGGGACAGGGGGTCGTCCTATAATTCACCCCTCCACTTT; V gene: TRBV6-1; J gene: TRBJ1-6; D gene: TRBD1; clone size: .
CDR3 protein: CAISDPAGGNTEAFF; CDR3 DNA: TGTGCCATCAGTGACCCGGCGGGGGGCAACACTGAAGCTTTCTTT; V gene: TRBV10-3; J gene: TRBJ1-1; D gene: .; clone size: .
CDR3 protein: CASSSRGMDTEAFF; CDR3 DNA: TGCGCCAGCAGCTCTAGGGGGATGGACACTGAAGCTTTCTTT; V gene: TRBV5-1; J gene: TRBJ1-1; D gene: .; clone size: few
CDR3 protein: CASSLSSGRTDTQYF; CDR3 DNA: TGTGCCAGCTCACTCAGTAGCGGGAGAACAGATACGCAGTATTTT; V gene: TRBV18; J gene: TRBJ2-3; D gene: TRBD2; clone size: .
CDR3 protein: CASGSGLAASTDTQYF; CDR3 DNA: TGTGCTAGTGGCTCTGGACTAGCGGCTAGCACAGATACGCAGTATTTT; V gene: TRBV12-5; J gene: TRBJ2-3; D gene: TRBD2; clone size: .
CDR3 protein: CASSTGTSGGDTQYF; CDR3 DNA: TGTGCCAGCAGTACCGGGACTAGCGGGGGAGATACGCAGTATTTT; V gene: TRBV6-5; J gene: TRBJ2-3; D gene: TRBD2; clone size: .
CDR3 protein: CASSYSPGTATEAFF; CDR3 DNA: TGTGCCAGCAGTTATTCTCCAGGGACAGCCACTGAAGCTTTCTTT; V gene: TRBV6-2/TRBV6-3; J gene: TRBJ1-1; D gene: TRBD1; clone size: .
CDR3 protein: CASSPGLGGSYEQYF; CDR3 DNA: TGTGCCAGCAGCCCAGGACTAGGCGGATCCTACGAGCAGTACTTC; V gene: TRBV5-4; J gene: TRBJ2-7; D gene: TRBD2; clone size: .
CDR3 protein: CASSEARQGSNQPQHF; CDR3 DNA: TGTGCCAGCAGTGAAGCCAGACAGGGGAGCAATCAGCCCCAGCATTTT; V gene: TRBV2; J gene: TRBJ1-5; D gene: TRBD1; clone size: .
CDR3 protein: CASSPDTLNTEAFF; CDR3 DNA: TGTGCCAGCAGCCCGGACACATTGAACACTGAAGCTTTCTTT; V gene: TRBV6-1; J gene: TRBJ1-1; D gene: .; clone size: .
CDR3 protein: CASSYLWTGNIDTQYF; CDR3 DNA: TGCGCCAGCAGCTATCTCTGGACAGGGAATATAGATACGCAGTATTTT; V gene: TRBV5-1; J gene: TRBJ2-3; D gene: TRBD1; clone size: .
CDR3 protein: CASSQDLSAIETQYF; CDR3 DNA: TGTGCCAGCAGCCAAGATTTATCAGCGATCGAGACCCAGTACTTC; V gene: TRBV4-2; J gene: TRBJ2-5; D gene: .; clone size: .
CDR3 protein: CASCWGDHQPQHF; CDR3 DNA: TGTGCCAGCTGTTGGGGGGATCATCAGCCCCAGCATTTT; V gene: TRBV2; J gene: TRBJ1-5; D gene: .; clone size: .
CDR3 protein: CASSQGGDSRRAFF; CDR3 DNA: TGCGCCAGCAGCCAAGGGGGGGACAGCCGGCGGGCTTTCTTT; V gene: TRBV4-3; J gene: TRBJ1-1; D gene: TRBD1; clone size: .
CDR3 protein: CASRPGQPNTGELFF; CDR3 DNA: TGTGCCAGCAGACCGGGACAGCCGAACACCGGGGAGCTGTTTTTT; V gene: TRBV5-5; J gene: TRBJ2-2; D gene: TRBD1; clone size: .
CDR3 protein: CARWGRGGNYGYTF; CDR3 DNA: TGTGCCCGCTGGGGGCGGGGGGGGAACTATGGCTACACCTTC; V gene: TRBV6-5; J gene: TRBJ1-2; D gene: .; clone size: .
CDR3 protein: CASRRTFAHEQFF; CDR3 DNA: TGTGCCAGCAGACGGACTTTCGCCCATGAGCAGTTCTTC; V gene: TRBV5-5; J gene: TRBJ2-1; D gene: .; clone size: .
CDR3 protein: CASSQYTGREQYF; CDR3 DNA: TGTGCCAGCAGCCAATACACGGGTCGAGAACAGTACTTC; V gene: TRBV16; J gene: TRBJ2-7; D gene: .; clone size: .
CDR3 protein: CASSLTGSDEKLFF; CDR3 DNA: TGTGCCAGCAGCCTTACAGGGTCGGATGAAAAACTGTTTTTT; V gene: TRBV7-2; J gene: TRBJ1-4; D gene: .; clone size: few
CDR3 protein: CASSYPQTILAGVAQYF; CDR3 DNA: TGTGCCAGCAGTTACCCTCAAACCATTCTAGCGGGAGTGGCCCAGTACTTC; V gene: TRBV6-2/TRBV6-3; J gene: TRBJ2-5; D gene: TRBD2; clone size: .
CDR3 protein: CASSLQGAVNTEAFF; CDR3 DNA: TGTGCCAGCAGTCTTCAGGGGGCGGTGAACACTGAAGCTTTCTTT; V gene: TRBV2; J gene: TRBJ1-1; D gene: TRBD1; clone size: .
CDR3 protein: CASIPGQGIGGYTF; CDR3 DNA: TGTGCCAGCATTCCGGGACAGGGGATTGGTGGCTACACCTTC; V gene: TRBV6-5; J gene: TRBJ1-2; D gene: TRBD1; clone size: .
CDR3 protein: CSAREGGGTFF; CDR3 DNA: TGCAGTGCTAGAGAAGGCGGGGGCACGTTCTTC; V gene: TRBV20-1; J gene: TRBJ2-1; D gene: .; clone size: .
CDR3 protein: CASSQAWDSEAFF; CDR3 DNA: TGTGCCAGCAGCCAAGCGTGGGACAGTGAAGCTTTCTTT; V gene: TRBV3-1/TRBV3-2; J gene: TRBJ1-1; D gene: TRBD1; clone size: .
CDR3 protein: CASRRRGGSYEQYF; CDR3 DNA: TGTGCCAGCAGAAGGAGGGGTGGGTCCTACGAGCAGTACTTC; V gene: TRBV2; J gene: TRBJ2-7; D gene: .; clone size: .
CDR3 protein: CASTSGIMNTEAFF; CDR3 DNA: TGCGCCAGCACCTCAGGGATCATGAACACTGAAGCTTTCTTT; V gene: TRBV23-1; J gene: TRBJ1-1; D gene: .; clone size: .
CDR3 protein: CAWSTGTGNGYTF; CDR3 DNA: TGTGCCTGGAGTACGGGGACAGGGAATGGCTACACCTTC; V gene: TRBV30; J gene: TRBJ1-2; D gene: TRBD1; clone size: .
CDR3 protein: CASSFLAGVGNEQFF; CDR3 DNA: TGTGCCAGCAGCTTCCTAGCGGGAGTGGGTAATGAGCAGTTCTTC; V gene: TRBV7-2; J gene: TRBJ2-1; D gene: TRBD2; clone size: once
CDR3 protein: CASSPLAFTEAFF; CDR3 DNA: TGTGCCAGCTCACCCCTAGCATTCACTGAAGCTTTCTTT; V gene: TRBV18; J gene: TRBJ1-1; D gene: .; clone size: .
CDR3 protein: CATRPGTNYGYTF; CDR3 DNA: TGTGCCACCAGGCCCGGGACAAACTATGGCTACACCTTC; V gene: TRBV24-1; J gene: TRBJ1-2; D gene: .; clone size: few
CDR3 protein: CATLGQGPYGYTF; CDR3 DNA: TGTGCCACCCTGGGCCAGGGTCCTTATGGCTACACCTTC; V gene: TRBV24-1; J gene: TRBJ1-2; D gene: .; clone size: .
CDR3 protein: CASSREPGSLYEQYF; CDR3 DNA: TGTGCCAGCAGCCGTGAACCCGGGAGTTTGTACGAGCAGTACTTC; V gene: TRBV7-8; J gene: TRBJ2-7; D gene: .; clone size: .
CDR3 protein: CASSPNYRGEAEAFF; CDR3 DNA: TGTGCCAGCAGCCCGAACTACAGGGGCGAGGCTGAAGCTTTCTTT; V gene: TRBV7-9; J gene: TRBJ1-1; D gene: TRBD1; clone size: .
CDR3 protein: CASSESGQGSHNEQFF; CDR3 DNA: TGCGCCAGCAGTGAGTCGGGACAGGGTAGCCACAATGAGCAGTTCTTC; V gene: TRBV10-1; J gene: TRBJ2-1; D gene: TRBD1; clone size: .
CDR3 protein: CASSTLQANTGELFF; CDR3 DNA: TGTGCCAGCAGTACGCTTCAGGCGAACACCGGGGAGCTGTTTTTT; V gene: TRBV25-1; J gene: TRBJ2-2; D gene: .; clone size: .
CDR3 protein: CASSPDGGAISYEQYF; CDR3 DNA: TGTGCCAGCAGCCCCGATGGCGGGGCAATCTCCTACGAGCAGTACTTC; V gene: TRBV5-6; J gene: TRBJ2-7; D gene: .; clone size: .
CDR3 protein: CASSPPSGAAAGELFF; CDR3 DNA: TGTGCCAGCTCACCACCGTCGGGAGCAGCGGCCGGGGAGCTGTTTTTT; V gene: TRBV18; J gene: TRBJ2-2; D gene: .; clone size: .
CDR3 protein: CSARVSDTQYF; CDR3 DNA: TGCAGTGCTAGAGTCTCCGATACGCAGTATTTT; V gene: TRBV20-1; J gene: TRBJ2-3; D gene: .; clone size: .
CDR3 protein: CASSVGQGWDEKLFF; CDR3 DNA: TGTGCCAGCAGCGTAGGACAGGGATGGGATGAAAAACTGTTTTTT; V gene: TRBV9; J gene: TRBJ1-4; D gene: TRBD1; clone size: .